This T cell receptor (beta chain) was recorded in a study of CD8+ T cells in alopecia areata (dated by TCRdb to 2016 to 2019). Some background on the complete study: The treated patients, all with moderate-to-severe alopecia areata, were enrolled in an open-label pilot trial of oral tofacitinib given at 5 to 10 mg twice daily. Tofacitinib-treated patients had biopsies at baseline and at 4 and 24 weeks of treatment, with a later scalp biopsy in several patients. Tofacitinib was administered for 6 to 18 months, and 6 months of follow-up off drug were then conducted to assess delayed response and recurrence. The study used high-throughput TCRbeta sequencing to examine T cell clonal expansion in alopecia areata, in both the C3H/HeJ mouse model and human patients. In humans, TCRbeta sequencing was performed on scalp tissue and on sorted CD4+ and CD8+ peripheral blood T cells from healthy controls and from patients with patchy or totalis/universalis alopecia areata. RNA was extracted with the PAXgene miRNA kit for fixed scalp, the miRNeasy kit for PBMCs, and the RNeasy kit for mouse skin. TCRbeta CDR3 regions were amplified by immunoSEQ multiplex PCR with 35 Vbeta forward and 13 Jbeta reverse primers. Clonality in the scalp was compared among normal scalp (n=4), patchy alopecia areata scalp (n=8), and alopecia totalis/universalis scalp (n=8).

The study at large found these results: Resident alphabeta T cells in normal human skin are also sequenced, complicating scalp TCR repertoire analysis, unlike mouse skin dominated by gammadelta T cells. Higher clonality and more expanded CD8+ clones were observed in lesional scalp than in normal scalp, particularly in alopecia totalis/universalis, a finding suggestive of antigenic drive. TCR sequences shared between patients were less clear than in mice, possibly partly because of HLA diversity in the patient population.

Looking up the germline V gene yields CDR1 MNHEY and CDR2 SVGAGI. The V end gives up 11 bases and the J end 0 bases, leaving 13 bases in the junction not matched to a gene. The CDR3 goes from the cysteine to the phenylalanine over 15 residues. The kept DNA is CDR3 alone, 45 bases in frame from the first base. The sample's time point label, in plain terms: baseline before oral tofacitinib. Peripheral blood and lesional scalp punch biopsies were obtained from patients with alopecia areata. PBMCs were isolated by density centrifugation and stained for CD3, CD4 and CD8, after which CD4+ and CD8+ T cells were sorted on a FACSAria. Of note for this clone: Its antigen is currently not known. Base qualities are not recorded, but no much larger clone differs from it by a single base.

The library was prepared using the immunoSEQ multiplex PCR assay. RNA was extracted from all samples and reverse transcribed into cDNA, which served as template for TCR sequencing. First-strand cDNA was synthesized using SuperScript III with a 2:1 mix of oligo-dT and random hexamers. A synthetic immune receptor repertoire was used to measure amplification bias, and any remaining bias was corrected computationally. As for how the authors treated the data: After raw reads were preprocessed to remove errors, the CDR3 was defined following IMGT conventions as running from the conserved cysteine to phenylalanine. Clonality was calculated as 1 minus Shannon entropy normalized by log2 of the number of productive unique TCRs. Whether each scalp clone was CD4 or CD8 was inferred by checking scalp TCRbeta sequences against the CD4 and CD8 repertoires from sorted blood. TCRdb retrieved this table from immuneACCESS and kept in-frame rearrangements only. Not all clones are present; in checked studies, unresolved V genes account for under half, and no reason is known for the remainder. The V and J calls and clone size are taken from that table; D and trimming were inferred from the DNA. For this sample the table gives 140,000 to 150,000 clones, of which about three fifths were detected only once. 5% to 7% of the sample lies in the top ten.

The receptor was isolated from a human donor with alopecia areata. The specimen was CD4+ T cells sorted from blood, collected at week 0. Recombination linked TRBV6-5 to TRBJ2-7, with 7 junctional bases fitting TRBD1. At the DNA level, the sequence is TGTGCCGTCAGCCGGCCGGGACAGTACTCCTACGAGCAGTACTTC. Protein translation: CAVSRPGQYSYEQYF.